The 26 T cell receptor beta chains presented below share a single source sample, sequenced in a study of blood T cell repertoires in COVID-19. Clones were read by immunoSEQ multiplex PCR, and TCRdb kept only the in-frame ones, dropping some. The sample yields some 290,000 clones, around 87% seen once. The sample taken for sequencing was peripheral blood. Every receptor here comes from a woman in her fifties or sixties who had recovered from COVID-19.

This clone came up many times. The chain couples TRBV4-3 to TRBJ1-2; D call uncertain. Trimming pared 1 base from V and 7 bases from J, leaving 13 bases between. CDR1 LGHNA and CDR2 YSLEER come from the germline V gene. The CDR3 spans 14 residues. The CDR3 DNA sequence: TGCGCCAGCAGCCAAGCCGGGCGAGGGCTTGGCTACACCTTC. Translation: CASSQAGRGLGYTF.

The chain carries TRBV30 and TRBJ2-3, with D possibly TRBD2 on 6 matching bases. This CDR3 contains 17 residues. Trimming left V 0 bases short and J 2 bases short, with 18 bases between. In germline, CDR1 is GTSNPN, CDR2 SVGIG (reference sequence). CDR3 nucleotides: TGTGCCTGGAGTGTACCCCGGATTAGCGGAGACACAGATACGCAGTATTTT. The encoded protein is CAWSVPRISGDTDTQYF. Full variable domain (outside the CDR3, taken from reference TRBV30 and TRBJ2-3): SQTIHQWPATLVQPVGSPLSLECTVEGTSNPNLYWYRQAAGRGLQLLFYSVGIGQISSEVPQNLSASRPQDRQFILSSKKLLLSDSGFYLCAWSVPRISGDTDTQYFGPGTRLTVL.

This chain joins TRBV30 and TRBJ1-2; 7 bases line up with TRBD1. The J segment lost 2 bases and the V segment lost 2 bases, leaving 5 bases of the junction unmatched. Germline V lookup: CDR1 GTSNPN, CDR2 SVGIG (reference sequence). CDR3 length: 14 residues. The DNA of the CDR3 is TGTGCCTGGAGTTTGGCGACAGGGAACTATGGCTACACCTTC. Amino acids: CAWSLATGNYGYTF.

The chain is built from TRBV5-5 and TRBJ1-2; weak D call: TRBD1 (5 bases). The CDR3 has 14 amino acids. Trimming stripped 3 bases from V and 0 bases from J, with 9 bases between. CDR1 is SGHKS and CDR2 is YYEKEE in the germline V gene (reference sequence). The CDR3 sequence: CASSSRQSNYGYTF. Written as DNA, the CDR3 is TGTGCCAGCAGCTCAAGACAGTCTAACTATGGCTACACCTTC.

This clone has at least ten counts. The V call is TRBV11-2, the J call TRBJ2-7; TRBD1 is a possible D gene (8 bases). The CDR3 runs 13 residues. Germline V gene sequence: CDR1 SGHAT, CDR2 FQNNGV. The ends were cut back, 6 bases at V and 7 bases at J, with 16 bases in the middle. DNA of the CDR3: TGTGCCAGCAGACAGGGGGGGGCGCAGGAGCAGTACTTC. This sequence encodes CASRQGGAQEQYF. The full variable domain, rest sourced from reference TRBV11-2 and TRBJ2-7, is EAGVAQSPRYKIIEKRQSVAFWCNPISGHATLYWYQQILGQGPKLLIQFQNNGVVDDSQLPKDRFSAERLKGVDSTLKIQPAKLEDSAVYLCASRQGGAQEQYFGPGTRLTVT.

The chain joins TRBV2 to TRBJ1-5; D uncertain. Trimming cost V 0 bases and J 5 bases, with 8 bases left between them. The CDR3 spans 14 residues. CDR1 is SNHLY, CDR2 FYNNEI, per germline. CDR3 coding DNA: TGTGCCAGCAGTGAAGCCGCGAGTGATCAGCCCCAGCATTTT. Translation gives CASSEAASDQPQHF.

A note on this clone: Within the sample, other DNA sequences also encode this same CDR3. V is TRBV18 and J is TRBJ2-7; no definite D call. Germline V gives CDR1 KGHSH, CDR2 LQKENI. The CDR3 is 14 amino acids. V lost 2 bases and J 1 base, leaving 9 bases between the germline ends. CDR3 DNA: TGTGCCAGCTCACCATCCACGGAGTCCTACGAGCAGTACTTC. This encodes CASSPSTESYEQYF.

V gene TRBV9 combines with J gene TRBJ2-3; TRBD2 matches at 9 bases. This CDR3 contains 16 residues. V trimming: 3 bases; J trimming: 2 bases; junction bases outside the gene matches: 7. Germline V gene data show CDR1 as SGDLS and CDR2 as YYNGEE. CDR3 in DNA: TGTGCCAGCAGCGGCACAGCGGGGGGCTTCACAGATACGCAGTATTTT. Translating it yields CASSGTAGGFTDTQYF.

The rearrangement links TRBV15 to TRBJ2-1; 12 nucleotides agree with TRBD1. Germline-derived CDR1 and CDR2 are LNHNV and YYDKDF (reference sequence). The CDR3 loop spans 16 amino acids. J was trimmed by 7 bases and V by 1 base; bases with no gene match: 5. The CDR3 loop reads CATSRAGQGARNEQFF. In DNA form, the CDR3 reads TGTGCCACCAGCAGAGCGGGACAGGGGGCGCGGAATGAGCAGTTCTTC.

The chain carries TRBV6-2 or TRBV6-3 and TRBJ2-7; no reliable D call. Trimming left V 1 base short and J 3 bases short, with 10 bases between. Germline V CDR1 and CDR2: MNHEY, SVGEGT. This CDR3 has 14 residues. As DNA, the CDR3 is TGTGCCAGCAGTTACTTCCAGAAATACTACGAGCAGTACTTC. The encoded protein is CASSYFQKYYEQYF.

The J gene is TRBJ2-7, the V gene TRBV19, with 11 bases identical to TRBD2. This CDR3 has 14 residues. Germline V gene sequence: CDR1 LNHDA, CDR2 SQIVND (reference sequence). Unmatched junction bases numbered 5, after V lost 10 bases and J lost 0 bases. The DNA for the CDR3 is TGTGCCACCGCTAGCGGGAGGAGCTCCTACGAGCAGTACTTC. Translating it yields CATASGRSSYEQYF.

In this sample, this clone turned up once. J is TRBJ1-2 and V is TRBV6-5; 9 bases match TRBD1. J was trimmed by 7 bases and V by 2 bases; bases with no gene match: 5. The V gene's germline CDR1 is MNHEY and CDR2 SVGAGI. The CDR3 contains 14 residues. This CDR3 is CASSYRGQGGGYTF. CDR3 nucleotides: TGTGCCAGCAGTTACAGGGGACAGGGAGGTGGCTACACCTTC.

This clone was found once. The chain joins TRBV6-5 to TRBJ1-2; tentative D call: TRBD1 (5 bases). The CDR3 covers 14 residues. The germline V gene has CDR1 MNHEY and CDR2 SVGAGI. The germline V and J ends were trimmed by 6 bases and 0 bases, with 11 bases remaining between them. CDR3 amino acids: CASSLGHPNYGYTF. The CDR3 DNA reads TGTGCCAGCAGCCTCGGACACCCTAACTATGGCTACACCTTC.

The chain uses TRBV28 and TRBJ1-2; TRBD1 matches 11 bases. Germline loops: CDR1 MDHEN, CDR2 SYDVKM. The CDR3 loop spans 18 amino acids. Trimming removed 6 bases from V and 8 bases from J; junction bases left unmatched: 20. Here the CDR3 DNA reads TGTGCCAGCAGAATCCGCTTTGGGACAGGGGGTGTAGCGGGGGGCTACACCTTC. This encodes CASRIRFGTGGVAGGYTF.

The chain employs TRBV27 and TRBJ2-2, with D perhaps matching TRBD2 (6 bases). The CDR3 runs to 16 residues. V lost 2 bases and J lost 5, with 15 bases in between. CDR1 is MNHEY, CDR2 SMNVEV, per germline (reference sequence). This chain's CDR3 is CASSLTGRERTGELFF. The CDR3 nucleotides are TGTGCCAGCAGTTTAACGGGACGGGAGAGAACCGGGGAGCTGTTTTTT.

The rearrangement links TRBV27 to TRBJ2-1, with 13 bases lining up with TRBD2. The ends lost 2 bases at V and 8 bases at J; junction bases unmatched: 6. The CDR3 covers 16 residues. Germline V CDR1 and CDR2: MNHEY, SMNVEV (reference sequence). CDR3 DNA: TGTGCCAGCAGTTTAATCGGGACTAGCGGGACGGATGAGCAGTTCTTC. Translated, it gives CASSLIGTSGTDEQFF.

The chain has TRBV12-2 and TRBJ2-7; TRBD1, the table's D call, lacks a check against the DNA. TRBV12-2 is shown as a pseudogene. The CDR3 is made up of 14 amino acids. DNA for the CDR3: TGTGCAAGTCGCTTAGTAGGGACAGCCTACGAGCAGTACTTC. Amino acid sequence: CASRLVGTAYEQYF.

The chain employs TRBV9 and TRBJ2-3; D remains ambiguous. CDR1 and CDR2 from the germline V gene are SGDLS and YYNGEE. This CDR3 is 12 amino acids long. Trimming left V 4 bases short and J 3 bases short, with 6 bases between. CDR3 sequence: CASSLITDTQYF. The CDR3 DNA is TGTGCCAGCAGCCTAATTACAGATACGCAGTATTTT.

This chain links TRBV29-1 with TRBJ1-5; 9 bases agree with TRBD1. CDR3 length: 13 amino acids. Germline trimming cut 4 bases from V and 3 bases from J; bases unmatched to any gene: 1. Germline V gene data show CDR1 as SQVTM and CDR2 as ANQGSEA. CDR3 residues: CSVGQGVNQPQHF. The CDR3 DNA is TGCAGCGTTGGACAGGGGGTCAATCAGCCCCAGCATTTT.

The rearrangement uses TRBV5-1 and TRBJ1-2; D uncertain. CDR1 SGHRS and CDR2 YFSETQ come from the germline V gene. The CDR3 has 15 amino acids. Trimming took off 0 bases at V and 7 bases at J, with 16 bases between the two ends. Written as DNA, the CDR3 is TGCGCCAGCAGCTTGGGTACAGTCATTACCAGTGGCTACACCTTC. Translation gives CASSLGTVITSGYTF.

The CDR3 DNA is TGCGCCAGCAGCTTAGAGCGGATCTACAATGAGCAGTTCTTC. This sequence encodes CASSLERIYNEQFF. V and J are TRBV5-1 and TRBJ2-1; the D gene is possibly TRBD2 (5 bases). The germline V gene has CDR1 SGHRS and CDR2 YFSETQ. V dropped 2 bases and J dropped 3 bases, with 9 bases sitting between them. The CDR3 loop spans 14 amino acids.

The chain combines TRBV5-1 with TRBJ2-1; 11 bases map to TRBD2. The CDR3 is made up of 19 amino acids. Germline V gene sequence: CDR1 SGHRS, CDR2 YFSETQ. V trimming: 4 bases; J trimming: 0 bases; junction bases outside the gene matches: 12. Written as DNA, the CDR3 is TGCGCCAGCAGCCCTAAAACTAGCGGGGGCTTCAGCTCCTACAATGAGCAGTTCTTC. Protein: CASSPKTSGGFSSYNEQFF.

The V gene is TRBV12-3 or TRBV12-4, the J gene TRBJ2-7; D is unclear. V was trimmed by 3 bases and J by 7 bases, leaving 13 bases between them. CDR3 size: 13 residues. DNA for the CDR3: TGTGCCAGCAGTTTGGTGGAGATGAGGGAGCAGTACTTC. It is translated as CASSLVEMREQYF.

The rearrangement joins TRBV7-2 to TRBJ2-5, with 7 bases aligning to TRBD2. This CDR3 contains 13 residues. In germline, CDR1 is SGHTA, CDR2 FQGNSA. V lost 1 base to trimming and J lost 4 bases; unmatched junction nucleotides: 0. The CDR3 loop is CASSLGGGETQYF. The CDR3 coding sequence is TGTGCCAGCAGCTTAGGCGGGGGAGAGACCCAGTACTTC.

The V call is TRBV18, the J call TRBJ1-1, with D possibly being TRBD1 (5 bases). The germline V and J ends were trimmed by 6 bases and 4 bases, with 9 bases remaining between them. There are 12 residues in the CDR3. Looked up from germline, CDR1 is KGHSH and CDR2 is LQKENI. CDR3 nucleotides: TGTGCCAGCTCCACAGGAATCACTGAAGCTTTCTTT. Its protein product is CASSTGITEAFF.

This clone was detected only once. The chain couples TRBV4-2 to TRBJ1-2; the D gene is possibly TRBD1 (6 bases). This CDR3 spans 15 amino acids. Trimming shortened V by 2 bases and J by 2 bases, and 12 bases separated the two germline ends. Germline V gene sequence: CDR1 LGHNA, CDR2 YNFKEQ. CDR3 protein: CASSQRGGGNYGYTF. As DNA, the CDR3 is TGTGCCAGCAGCCAACGAGGGGGGGGAAACTATGGCTACACCTTC.